A selection of T cell receptor beta chains follows, all from one sample in a study of blood T cell repertoires in COVID-19. Sequenced by immunoSEQ multiplex PCR; TCRdb stores in-frame clones only, minus some. The sample records roughly 300,000 clones, 65% to 90% being singletons. The sequencing sample was made of peripheral blood. These receptors all come from a human donor in a cohort sampled during active COVID-19. The CDR3 runs from the conserved cysteine through the conserved F or W. The D gene is left open where the match is weak. Size values are once, few and many counts, or a class for expanded clones, and some rows have none.

clone size,D gene,J gene,V gene,CDR3 DNA,CDR3 protein
NA,NA,TRBJ2-7,TRBV18,TGTGCCAGCTCACCAGGGTCAGGGGTGAGCACTGGCGAGCAGTACTTC,CASSPGSGVSTGEQYF
NA,NA,TRBJ1-3,TRBV19,TGTGCCAGTAGCCCCAGGGACTTCTCTGGAAACACCATATATTTT,CASSPRDFSGNTIYF
NA,NA,TRBJ1-5,TRBV20-1,TGCAGTGCTAGTTCGGGCAATCAGCCCCAGCATTTT,CSASSGNQPQHF
few,NA,TRBJ1-2,TRBV6-1,TGTGCCAGCAGTGAAGCAGGGGGAATCTATGGCTACACCTTC,CASSEAGGIYGYTF
once,NA,TRBJ2-7,TRBV10-3,TGTGCCATCGGGAGTACCGGCTACGAGCAGTACTTC,CAIGSTGYEQYF
NA,NA,TRBJ2-7,TRBV4-1,TGCGCCAGCAGCCAAGAAAGCCACCAGGGCTACGAGCAGTACTTC,CASSQESHQGYEQYF
NA,NA,TRBJ1-1,TRBV2,TGTGCCAGCAAAGTCCCCAGAGGCCTCGTCCTGGGCACTGAAGCTTTCTTT,CASKVPRGLVLGTEAFF
NA,TRBD1,TRBJ1-2,TRBV24-1,TGTGCCACCAGTGACCCCCGGACAGGGCACTATGGCTACACCTTC,CATSDPRTGHYGYTF
NA,NA,TRBJ2-3,TRBV2,TGTGCCAGCAGTTTCGGGGTCACAGATACGCAGTATTTT,CASSFGVTDTQYF
NA,NA,TRBJ1-6,TRBV19,TGTGCCAGTAGACCCGGGACATTTGATTCACCCCTCCACTTT,CASRPGTFDSPLHF
NA,NA,TRBJ1-6,TRBV2,TGTGCCAGCAGTGTTGGGGGCGGGAGCTCCTATAATTCACCCCTCCACTTT,CASSVGGGSSYNSPLHF
NA,NA,TRBJ2-7,TRBV24-1,TGTGCCACCTCTGGGAGCTCCTACGAGCAGTACTTC,CATSGSSYEQYF
NA,TRBD2,TRBJ2-2,TRBV5-1,TGCGCCAGCAGCTCACTAGCGGGGGCCGTCACCGGGGAGCTGTTTTTT,CASSSLAGAVTGELFF
NA,NA,TRBJ1-6,TRBV27,TGTGCCAGCAGTTTATCACAATCCAGGGGAAATTCACCCCTCCACTTT,CASSLSQSRGNSPLHF
NA,NA,TRBJ1-2,TRBV19,TGTGCCAGTACCCTTCTCGGGTCGACCTATGGCTACACCTTC,CASTLLGSTYGYTF
NA,NA,TRBJ1-2,TRBV18,TGTGCCAGCTCACCGCTTCACGACATCTTGCTTTCTAACTATGGCTACACCTTC,CASSPLHDILLSNYGYTF
NA,NA,TRBJ1-2,TRBV6-2/TRBV6-3,TGTGCCAGCAGTTACTCTGGCAGGGCCCATCATGGCTACACCTTC,CASSYSGRAHHGYTF
NA,NA,TRBJ2-7,TRBV5-1,TGCGCCAGCAGCTGGGGTGCGGCAGGGCGTGTAACCTACGAGCAGTACTTC,CASSWGAAGRVTYEQYF
NA,NA,TRBJ1-1,TRBV5-8,TGTGCCAGCAGCCCTCTCTCTGAAGCTTTCTTT,CASSPLSEAFF
NA,NA,TRBJ2-7,TRBV12-3/TRBV12-4,TGTGCCAGCACCTGGAGCGGCCGCTACGAGCAGTACTTC,CASTWSGRYEQYF
NA,TRBD1,TRBJ2-7,TRBV11-3,TGTGCCAGCAGCTTAGGGACAGGGGGTCCCTACGAGCAGTACTTC,CASSLGTGGPYEQYF
NA,TRBD2,TRBJ2-1,TRBV7-3,TGTGCCAGCAGCTTAGTAGCAGGAGCTAGCGGGGGGGCTCGGGATGAGCAGTTCTTC,CASSLVAGASGGARDEQFF
many,TRBD1,TRBJ1-6,TRBV5-8,TGTGCCAGCAGCCCGGACAGGGGAAATTCACCCCTCCACTTT,CASSPDRGNSPLHF
NA,NA,TRBJ2-2,TRBV6-1,TGTGCCAGCAGTGTTTTGGGCAGGGGAAACACCGGGGAGCTGTTTTTT,CASSVLGRGNTGELFF
NA,TRBD1,TRBJ1-2,TRBV5-4,TGTGCCAGCAGCCAACCGGGACAGGGCTTAAGCTACACCTTC,CASSQPGQGLSYTF
NA,TRBD1,TRBJ2-7,TRBV29-1,TGCAGCGTTGCGCCGGACAGGGGGGTGTCCTACGAGCAGTACTTC,CSVAPDRGVSYEQYF
few,NA,TRBJ2-2,TRBV10-3,TGTGCCATCAGTGAGCCGCAGCGCCAAACAACCGGGGAGCTGTTTTTT,CAISEPQRQTTGELFF
NA,TRBD2,TRBJ2-1,TRBV24-1,TGTGCCACCAGTGATGTAAGCGGGGCTGCGGGTGAGCAGTTCTTC,CATSDVSGAAGEQFF
few,NA,TRBJ1-5,TRBV7-9,TGTGCCAGCAGCTTAGGAGGGCAGCCCCAGCATTTT,CASSLGGQPQHF
NA,TRBD1,TRBJ1-1,TRBV5-1,TGCGCCAGCAGCTTGACGGCAGGGGGCACTGAAGCTTTCTTT,CASSLTAGGTEAFF
few,TRBD1,TRBJ1-2,TRBV18,TGTGCCAGCTCACCCATAACGGGACAGGGCGATGGCTACACCTTC,CASSPITGQGDGYTF
NA,NA,TRBJ1-2,TRBV18,TGTGCCAGCTCACCTGGAGGGGCTAACTATGGCTACACCTTC,CASSPGGANYGYTF
NA,NA,TRBJ2-7,TRBV7-9,TGTGCCAGCAGCCCAGTCTCGGGGTCTGCCTACGAGCAGTACTTC,CASSPVSGSAYEQYF
NA,TRBD1,TRBJ1-3,TRBV6-5,TGTGCCAGCAGCGTCGGGACAGGCTCTGGAAACACCATATATTTT,CASSVGTGSGNTIYF
NA,NA,TRBJ2-1,TRBV5-6,TGTGCCAGCAGCTTGTTGACAGGTTCAGGCAATGAGCAGTTCTTC,CASSLLTGSGNEQFF
NA,NA,TRBJ2-3,TRBV27,TGTGCCAGCAGCGGTGGGGGCCGGGGAGATACGCAGTATTTT,CASSGGGRGDTQYF
NA,NA,TRBJ1-1,TRBV7-2,TGTGCCAGCAGCTTGCCCGGAGGCTGGGGGCGTTTCATGAACACTGAAGCTTTCTTT,CASSLPGGWGRFMNTEAFF
NA,TRBD2,TRBJ2-3,TRBV30,TGTGCCTGGCACGGACTAGATTATCATACGCAGTATTTT,CAWHGLDYHTQYF
few,NA,TRBJ2-7,TRBV1,TGCACCAGCAGCCCCGCCGTCCTAGTGGGGACACTGATCTACGAGCAGTACTTC,CTSSPAVLVGTLIYEQYF
NA,TRBD1,TRBJ1-1,TRBV27,TGTGCCAGCAGTTTATCACAGGGGTTGAACACTGAAGCTTTCTTT,CASSLSQGLNTEAFF
NA,NA,TRBJ1-2,TRBV28,TGTGCCAGCAGTTCAGAATCAGGGTATCCTAACTATGGCTACACCTTC,CASSSESGYPNYGYTF
NA,TRBD2,TRBJ2-7,TRBV7-2,TGTGCCAGCGTATTAGGCAGCGGGGGTCTCTACGAGCAGTACTTC,CASVLGSGGLYEQYF
NA,NA,TRBJ2-7,TRBV9,TGTGCCAGCAGCGTAGGCTCCGGGGGATACTACGAGCAGTACTTC,CASSVGSGGYYEQYF
NA,NA,TRBJ1-3,TRBV19,TGTGCCAGTAGTATCCGGGGGAGCTCTGGAAACACCATATATTTT,CASSIRGSSGNTIYF